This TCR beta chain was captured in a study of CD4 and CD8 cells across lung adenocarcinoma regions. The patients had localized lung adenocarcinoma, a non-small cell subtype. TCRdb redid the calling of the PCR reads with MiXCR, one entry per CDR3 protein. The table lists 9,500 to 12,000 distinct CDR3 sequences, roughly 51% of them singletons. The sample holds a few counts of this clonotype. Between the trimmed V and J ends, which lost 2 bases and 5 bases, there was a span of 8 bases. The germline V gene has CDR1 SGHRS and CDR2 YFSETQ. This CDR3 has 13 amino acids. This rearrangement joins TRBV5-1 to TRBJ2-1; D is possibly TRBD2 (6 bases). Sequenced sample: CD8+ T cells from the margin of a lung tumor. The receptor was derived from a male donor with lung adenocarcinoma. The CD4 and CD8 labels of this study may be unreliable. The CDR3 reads CASSFGGNNEQFF. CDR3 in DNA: TGCGCCAGCAGCTTTGGAGGGAACAATGAGCAGTTCTTC.